This TCR beta chain was captured by sequencing in a study of graft-versus-host responses after intestinal transplantation. At the level of the study: Grafts that recipients had were multivisceral, liver-intestinal, or isolated intestinal transplants. Anti-thymocyte globulin induction preceded three to four years of tacrolimus and steroid maintenance in all recipients.

The study, taken as a whole, reports: GvH clones detected in recipient marrow included some appearing first in ileum or blood. Allograft clonal ratios (graft-versus-host to host-versus-graft) were high in patients who had graft-donor T cell macrochimerism.

Sequencing used immunoSEQ multiplex PCR; TCRdb keeps in-frame clones, though not all of them. The table lists 100,000 to 140,000 clones, over 80% of them singletons. Comments on this clone: The antigen is not known.

CDR1 is MNHEY and CDR2 is SVGAGI in the germline V gene. The CDR3 extends over 13 amino acids. V shed 5 bases and J shed 5 bases, with 13 bases lying between them. This sequence joins TRBV6-5 and TRBJ2-7; a possible D gene is TRBD1 (6 bases). The origin of this receptor is a human donor who was the organ donor for an intestinal transplant. The starting material was unstimulated CD4+ T cells sorted from spleen or lymph node cells, obtained before transplant. In DNA, the CDR3 is TGTGCCAGCAGTAGGGGACACGGCGACGAGCAGTACTTC. Amino acids: CASSRGHGDEQYF.